The rows below give T cell receptor beta chains drawn from one sample of a study of control samples from healthy donors and cancer patients. Clones were sequenced by immunoSEQ multiplex PCR, and TCRdb holds only the in-frame ones, with some missing. The sample gives about 18,000 clones, less than 90% of which show up once; around 28% is in the top ten. Sequencing input: PBMCs. Receptors were obtained from a woman aged 70-85 years with lung cancer. The conserved cysteine and the conserved F or W are not part of the CDR3 here. Each record gives: J gene, D gene, V gene, CDR3 protein. D genes are given only for firm matches.

>TRBJ2-1|-|TRBV11-3
ASSLGSPGNDEQF
>TRBJ2-2|-|TRBV2
ASSVPLWGAEDTGELF
>TRBJ1-4|TRBD1|TRBV5-4
ASSPSGQGGRGEKLF
>TRBJ2-5|TRBD2|TRBV30
AWSPTTSGETQY
>TRBJ2-7|-|TRBV11-2
ASSSRFIY
>TRBJ2-7|-|TRBV5-1
ASSLGPQGGYVEQY
>TRBJ2-1|-|TRBV7-8
ASSPRRGASYNEQF
>TRBJ1-5|-|TRBV12-3/TRBV12-4
ASSFGENQPQH
>TRBJ2-1|-|TRBV24-1
ATSDSSRASTRNEQF
>TRBJ2-3|TRBD1|TRBV24-1
ATMDRRASDTQY
>TRBJ1-1|TRBD1|TRBV29-1
SGQGAGNTEAF
>TRBJ2-5|TRBD1|TRBV7-9
ASSQFRDRQETQY
>TRBJ2-1|TRBD2|TRBV9
ASSTSGGLAVYNEQF
>TRBJ2-7|-|TRBV18
ASSPEVEQY
>TRBJ2-5|-|TRBV19
ASSEADQETQY
>TRBJ1-4|-|TRBV6-6
ASSKTGPNEKLF
>TRBJ2-3|-|TRBV7-3
ASSLDYYTDTQY
>TRBJ1-5|-|TRBV19
ASIGGLGWTQPQH
>TRBJ2-1|TRBD1|TRBV9
ASSVAGDSYNEQF
>TRBJ2-6|-|TRBV19
ASKPVSSGANVLT
>TRBJ2-2|TRBD1|TRBV24-1
ATSGDGSGGSNTGELF
>TRBJ2-4|TRBD1|TRBV11-2
ASSFDRGDIQY
>TRBJ2-1|TRBD2|TRBV4-3
ASSQGGGLAPFNEQF
>TRBJ2-7|TRBD2|TRBV28
ASSQLAENFYEQY
>TRBJ2-3|TRBD2|TRBV5-4
ASTASAGVADTQY
>TRBJ1-6|TRBD1|TRBV11-3
ASSYDRGGSPLH
>TRBJ1-1|-|TRBV9
ASSTTGFTEAF
>TRBJ2-5|-|TRBV7-6
ASSLGAGRVPFPQY
>TRBJ1-5|-|TRBV5-1
ASSEGNSNQPQH
>TRBJ1-2|-|TRBV11-3
ASSLGAADGYT
>TRBJ1-6|-|TRBV19
ASSLTDGSSYNSPLH
>TRBJ2-5|-|TRBV5-1
ASSLGVAAGTGETQY
>TRBJ1-2|TRBD1|TRBV6-5
ASSYEGQRYGYT
>TRBJ2-1|TRBD2|TRBV28
ASSFVPGGPSEQF
>TRBJ2-5|TRBD1|TRBV7-9
ASSRGEGGLETQY
>TRBJ2-4|-|TRBV11-2
ASSLVGGNIQY
>TRBJ2-2|-|TRBV15
ATSTRNTGELF
>TRBJ1-1|-|TRBV2
ASTDVGGIGGEAF
>TRBJ2-1|-|TRBV10-3
ALKGLEDHEQF
>TRBJ1-2|TRBD1|TRBV2
ASGQGNNYGYT
>TRBJ2-4|-|TRBV27
ASSSFLTRDLNIQY
>TRBJ2-3|TRBD2|TRBV9
ASSVDSGSTDTQY
>TRBJ1-1|-|TRBV21-1
ASSKKGLLATEAF
>TRBJ2-2|-|TRBV11-3
ASSLPFLGRDGELF
>TRBJ1-1|-|TRBV11-3
ASSPSRMYTEAF
>TRBJ2-1|-|TRBV3-1/TRBV3-2
ASSQDWGNEQF
>TRBJ2-5|-|TRBV2
ASSGRDQETQY
>TRBJ1-6|-|TRBV4-3
ASSQDGIDSPLH
>TRBJ2-3|-|TRBV6-2/TRBV6-3
ASSYWDSRTDTQY
>TRBJ2-2|TRBD1|TRBV18
ASSPGQGGTGELF
>TRBJ1-2|-|TRBV7-9
ASNPPLGYGYT
>TRBJ1-5|-|TRBV20-1
SARETATQH
>TRBJ2-7|TRBD1|TRBV4-3
ASSEGTGGAYEQY
>TRBJ2-3|TRBD1|TRBV29-1
SHGQGVTDTQY